The clone carrying this T cell receptor (beta chain) was observed a few times. This record comes from a study of T-cell reconstitution after alpha-beta-depleted transplantation in children. Using unique molecular identifiers, the investigators prepared the TCRbeta library. Each CDR3 protein gets one entry after TCRdb re-called the PCR reads with MiXCR. Here the sample spans some 550,000 distinct CDR3 sequences, around 16% being singletons. The sample in question was PBMCs from the stem cell graft donor, obtained from the stem cell graft. The sequence came from a human donor who donated a stem cell graft to a child with acute lymphoblastic leukemia.

For the CDR3, the DNA is TGCGCCAGCAGCCAAGGACAGCTAGCGGGGTTGCGGGACATTCAGTACTTC. Translating it yields CASSQGQLAGLRDIQYF. This chain links TRBV5-1 with TRBJ2-4; 9 bases line up with TRBD2. The ends lost 4 bases at V and 8 bases at J; junction bases unmatched: 16. This CDR3 contains 17 residues. Germline assignment: CDR1 SGHRS and CDR2 YFSETQ.